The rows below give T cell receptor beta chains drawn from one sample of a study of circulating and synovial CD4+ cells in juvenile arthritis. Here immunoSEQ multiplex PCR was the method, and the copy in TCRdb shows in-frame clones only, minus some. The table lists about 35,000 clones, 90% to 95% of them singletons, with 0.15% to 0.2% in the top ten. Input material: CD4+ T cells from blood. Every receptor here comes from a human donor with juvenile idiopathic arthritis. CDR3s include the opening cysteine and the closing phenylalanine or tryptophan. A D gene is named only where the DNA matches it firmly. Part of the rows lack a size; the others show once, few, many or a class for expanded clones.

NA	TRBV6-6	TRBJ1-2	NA	CASRADYGYTF	TGTGCCAGCAGGGCAGACTATGGCTACACCTTC
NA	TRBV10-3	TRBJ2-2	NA	CAIRPGENTGELFF	TGTGCCATCAGACCGGGAGAAAACACCGGGGAGCTGTTTTTT
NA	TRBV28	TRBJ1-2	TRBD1	CASSPPDRANYGYTF	TGTGCCAGCAGTCCCCCGGACAGGGCCAACTATGGCTACACCTTC
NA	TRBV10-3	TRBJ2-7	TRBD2	CAISIGTSGSLYEQYF	TGTGCCATCAGTATAGGGACTAGCGGGAGTCTCTACGAGCAGTACTTC
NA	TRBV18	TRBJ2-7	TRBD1	CASSPGTGGFEQYF	TGTGCCAGCTCACCAGGGACAGGGGGCTTCGAGCAGTACTTC
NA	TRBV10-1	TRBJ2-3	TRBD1	CASSPGQGFRTDTQYF	TGCGCCAGCAGCCCGGGACAGGGATTTCGCACAGATACGCAGTATTTT
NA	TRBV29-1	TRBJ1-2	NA	CSVVQEGIYGYTF	TGCAGCGTTGTGCAGGAGGGGATTTATGGCTACACCTTC
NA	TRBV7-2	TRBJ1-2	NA	CASTTTHTESYGYTF	TGTGCCAGTACCACCACCCATACAGAGAGCTATGGCTACACCTTC
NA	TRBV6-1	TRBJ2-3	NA	CASTGGTTDTQYF	TGTGCCAGCACAGGGGGGACGACAGATACGCAGTATTTT
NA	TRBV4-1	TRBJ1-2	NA	CASSQAFDHGGYSGYTF	TGCGCCAGCAGCCAAGCTTTTGACCACGGAGGGTACTCTGGCTACACCTTC
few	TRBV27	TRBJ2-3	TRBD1	CASARQGPDTQYF	TGTGCCAGCGCCCGACAGGGACCAGATACGCAGTATTTT
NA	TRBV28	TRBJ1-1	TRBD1	CASTKGLRTGYMNTEAFF	TGTGCCAGCACAAAGGGGTTAAGGACAGGTTACATGAACACTGAAGCTTTCTTT
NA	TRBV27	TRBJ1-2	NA	CASSLAGAEANYGYTF	TGTGCCAGCAGTCTGGCAGGGGCCGAAGCTAACTATGGCTACACCTTC
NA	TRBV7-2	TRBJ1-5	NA	CASSGGAGVGQPQHF	TGTGCCAGCAGCGGGGGGGCGGGTGTTGGTCAGCCCCAGCATTTT
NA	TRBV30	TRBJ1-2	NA	CAWSRDFYGYTF	TGTGCCTGGAGTCGGGACTTCTATGGCTACACCTTC
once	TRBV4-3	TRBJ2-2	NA	CASSQETGLNTGELFF	TGCGCCAGCAGCCAAGAGACTGGCTTGAACACCGGGGAGCTGTTTTTT
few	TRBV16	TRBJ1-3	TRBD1	CASSQSLGQAGNTIYF	TGTGCCAGCAGCCAATCATTGGGACAGGCTGGAAACACCATATATTTT
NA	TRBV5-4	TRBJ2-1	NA	CASSFYFSGTSSNEQFF	TGTGCCAGCAGCTTTTATTTTAGCGGCACGTCCTCCAATGAGCAGTTCTTC
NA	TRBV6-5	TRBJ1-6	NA	CASSYGRGDNSPLHF	TGTGCCAGCAGTTACGGGAGAGGAGACAATTCCCCCCTCCACTTT
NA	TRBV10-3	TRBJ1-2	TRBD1	CATQDRAGGYTF	TGTGCCACCCAAGACAGGGCGGGGGGCTACACCTTC
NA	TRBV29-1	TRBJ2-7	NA	CSVGLGDSYEQYF	TGCAGCGTTGGTCTAGGCGACTCCTACGAGCAGTACTTC
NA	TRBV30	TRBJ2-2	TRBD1	CAWSGPGTGVTGELFF	TGTGCCTGGAGTGGCCCCGGGACAGGGGTCACCGGGGAGCTGTTTTTT
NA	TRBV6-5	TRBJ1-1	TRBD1	CASRGQVNTEAFF	TGTGCCAGCAGGGGACAGGTGAACACTGAAGCTTTCTTT
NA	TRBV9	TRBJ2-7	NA	CASSPPHEQYF	TGTGCCAGCAGCCCTCCCCACGAGCAGTACTTC
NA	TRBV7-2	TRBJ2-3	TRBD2	CASSRDYSDTQYF	TGTGCCAGCAGCCGGGACTACTCAGATACGCAGTATTTT
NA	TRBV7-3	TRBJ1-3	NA	CASSQDSTGNTIYF	TGTGCCAGCAGCCAGGACAGTACTGGAAACACCATATATTTT